These 22 T cell receptor beta chains were all obtained from the same sample, sequenced in a study of early T cells in non-severe SARS-CoV-2 infection. Each CDR3 protein gets one entry after TCRdb re-called the 5' RACE reads with MiXCR. This table has some 56,000 distinct CDR3 sequences, around 15% appearing once. This material consisted of whole blood, taken at baseline. The receptors were gathered from an adult who was a healthcare worker with PCR-confirmed SARS-CoV-2 infection or an uninfected control (not recorded which).

The chain links TRBV10-1 to TRBJ2-7; 8 positions match TRBD2. The CDR3 covers 16 residues. The V gene's germline CDR1 is WNHNN and CDR2 SYGVQD (reference sequence). J lost 2 bases, V lost 3 bases, and 9 bases had no gene match. In DNA, the CDR3 is TGCGCCAGCAGTGACACCGCGGGGGGCTCAACCTACGAGCAGTACTTC. Translated: CASSDTAGGSTYEQYF.

This clonotype was observed many times. J is TRBJ2-3 and V is TRBV20-1; D gene unclear. This CDR3 has 14 amino acids. The germline V and J ends were trimmed by 3 bases and 2 bases, with 12 bases remaining between them. The germline V gene has CDR1 DFQATT and CDR2 SNEGSKA (reference sequence). CDR3 residues: CSASYQENTDTQYF. CDR3 sequence (DNA): TGCAGTGCTAGTTATCAGGAAAACACAGATACGCAGTATTTT.

This chain links TRBV20-1 with TRBJ2-7; a possible D gene is TRBD2 (6 bases). The CDR3 is made up of 12 amino acids. Trimming took off 5 bases at V and 6 bases at J, with 14 bases between the two ends. CDR1 DFQATT and CDR2 SNEGSKA come from the germline V gene (reference sequence). Here the CDR3 reads CSAPQTSLEQYF. As DNA, the CDR3 is TGCAGTGCTCCCCAGACTAGTCTCGAGCAGTACTTC.

This clonotype has a handful of counts. The chain uses TRBV10-3 and TRBJ1-2; 7 bases are shared with TRBD1. V lost 3 bases to trimming and J lost 3 bases; unmatched junction nucleotides: 4. The CDR3 loop spans 14 amino acids. Germline assignment: CDR1 ENHRY and CDR2 SYGVKD. As DNA, the CDR3 is TGTGCCATCAGTGAAGACAGGGTATACTATGGCTACACCTTC. Translating gives CAISEDRVYYGYTF.

In its sample, this clonotype was seen a few times. The chain carries TRBV20-1 and TRBJ2-7; D remains unclear. The CDR3 extends over 16 amino acids. The germline CDR1 and CDR2 sequences are DFQATT and SNEGSKA (reference sequence). V dropped 0 bases and J dropped 6 bases, with 21 bases sitting between them. Here the CDR3 DNA reads TGCAGTGCTAGAGATTACCGGCAGTCTAACGCAGGCGAGCAGTACTTC. Translating it yields CSARDYRQSNAGEQYF.

This clonotype was counted between two and nine times. This rearrangement joins TRBV6-6 to TRBJ2-2; D uncertain. Trimming stripped 5 bases from V and 0 bases from J, with 13 bases between. CDR1 is MNHNY, CDR2 SVGAGI, per germline (reference sequence). This CDR3 contains 16 residues. DNA of the CDR3: TGTGCCAGCAGTCTGATGGGTGGCACGAACACCGGGGAGCTGTTTTTT. It specifies CASSLMGGTNTGELFF.

This clonotype has at least ten counts. The chain recombines TRBV7-6 with TRBJ1-2, with TRBD1 identical over 9 bases. Trimming removed 2 bases from V and 5 bases from J; junction bases left unmatched: 3. CDR3 length equals 14 residues. Germline V lookup: CDR1 SGHVS, CDR2 FNYEAQ. The CDR3 loop reads CASSLTGGAYGYTF. The CDR3 DNA is TGTGCCAGCAGCTTAACAGGGGGCGCTTATGGCTACACCTTC.

This chain uses TRBV2 with TRBJ2-3; 10 bases line up with TRBD2. In germline, CDR1 is SNHLY, CDR2 FYNNEI. The CDR3 contains 17 residues. The V segment lost 3 bases and the J segment 5 bases; nucleotides outside the gene matches: 11. For the CDR3, the DNA is TGTGCCAGCAGTGATCCTCTAGCGGGGGTAGGAGGAGATACGCAGTATTTT. Its translation: CASSDPLAGVGGDTQYF.

The chain couples TRBV11-2 to TRBJ2-2, with 8 nucleotides matching TRBD2. The CDR3 sequence is 15 residues long. J lost 7 bases, V lost 5 bases, and 9 bases had no gene match. The germline gives CDR1 SGHAT, CDR2 FQNNGV. The CDR3 reads CASSQIAGRIGELFF. The CDR3 region has the DNA TGTGCCAGCAGCCAAATAGCGGGGCGTATCGGGGAGCTGTTTTTT.

Ten or more counts support this clonotype. This sequence joins TRBV28 and TRBJ2-3; possibly TRBD1 for D (5 bases). Germline CDR1 reads MDHEN; CDR2 reads SYDVKM. The CDR3 has 12 amino acids. V was trimmed by 3 bases and J by 10 bases, leaving 11 bases between them. Here the CDR3 reads CASSFQGLAQYF. The CDR3 bases are TGTGCCAGCAGTTTTCAGGGCCTCGCGCAGTATTTT.

The chain employs TRBV5-1 and TRBJ2-5, with a weak D call TRBD1 (5 bases). Germline CDR1 and CDR2: SGHRS and YFSETQ. The CDR3 loop spans 14 amino acids. Between the trimmed V and J ends, which lost 4 bases and 5 bases, there was a span of 15 bases. The CDR3 coding sequence is TGCGCCAGCAGCCCAGAAGGCAGGGCGGAGACCCAGTACTTC. Protein product: CASSPEGRAETQYF.

The gene calls are TRBV5-5 and TRBJ2-7, with D maybe TRBD2 (6 bases). The ends were cut back, 4 bases at V and 2 bases at J, with 16 bases in the middle. CDR3 length equals 15 residues. Germline V gene sequence: CDR1 SGHKS, CDR2 YYEKEE (reference sequence). CDR3 DNA: TGTGCCAGCAGCCAATGGGAGGCCAGGGCCTACGAGCAGTACTTC. Its translation: CASSQWEARAYEQYF.

A few counts support this clonotype. The chain joins TRBV27 to TRBJ1-2; 7 positions agree with TRBD1. The CDR3 has 13 amino acids. J was trimmed by 4 bases and V by 2 bases; bases with no gene match: 1. CDR1 is MNHEY, CDR2 SMNVEV, per germline (reference sequence). CDR3 sequence (DNA): TGTGCCAGCAGTTTAACAGGGGCCTATGGCTACACCTTC. Protein: CASSLTGAYGYTF.

The chain has TRBV6-5 and TRBJ2-1; a possible D gene is TRBD2 (6 bases). Between the trimmed V and J ends, which lost 0 bases and 8 bases, there was a span of 11 bases. This CDR3 region has 14 residues. Germline lookup yields CDR1 MNHEY and CDR2 SVGAGI. CDR3 protein: CASSYSGGTDEQFF. Here the CDR3 DNA reads TGTGCCAGCAGTTACTCTGGCGGGACCGATGAGCAGTTCTTC.

The chain employs TRBV5-1 and TRBJ2-7, with D maybe TRBD1 (5 bases). V was pared by 5 bases and J by 3 bases, with 15 bases between. From germline, CDR1 is SGHRS and CDR2 YFSETQ. The CDR3 is 14 amino acids. The CDR3 loop reads CASRAGQGNYEQYF. The CDR3 DNA reads as TGCGCCAGCAGAGCAGGGCAGGGAAACTACGAGCAGTACTTC.

This clonotype came up a few times. This chain links TRBV29-1 with TRBJ2-3; D tentatively reads TRBD1 or TRBD2 (7 bases each). Germline V CDR1 and CDR2: SQVTM, ANQGSEA. The CDR3 runs 14 residues. Trimming pared 7 bases from V and 1 base from J, leaving 15 bases between. Written as DNA, the CDR3 is TGCAGCGGTACCAGGGGGAGGGGCACAGATACGCAGTATTTT. Its protein is CSGTRGRGTDTQYF.

This clonotype was found a few times. The chain combines TRBV28 with TRBJ2-7; 7 bases line up with TRBD1. The germline V gene encodes CDR1 MDHEN and CDR2 SYDVKM. The V segment lost 5 bases and the J segment 0 bases; nucleotides outside the gene matches: 7. The length of the CDR3 is 15 residues. The CDR3, as DNA: TGTGCCAGCAGTCCGGCCGGGACAGCCTCCTACGAGCAGTACTTC. Amino acids: CASSPAGTASYEQYF.

This clonotype was recorded many times. The DNA for the CDR3 is TGTGCCAGCAGTGTAGCAGGGTTTGGGACCGGGGAGCTGTTTTTT. The encoded protein is CASSVAGFGTGELFF. This chain joins TRBV2 and TRBJ2-2; possibly TRBD1 for D (5 bases). The CDR3 covers 15 residues. The V end was cut by 4 bases, the J end by 5 bases, with 14 bases between. CDR1 SNHLY and CDR2 FYNNEI come from the germline V gene.

The chain uses TRBV29-1 and TRBJ2-3, with D uncertain. This CDR3 is built from 16 residues. Germline V gene sequence: CDR1 SQVTM, CDR2 ANQGSEA. The V and J ends lost 3 bases and 4 bases respectively, with 20 bases between them. The CDR3 sequence: CSVEVANRSEADTQYF. The CDR3 DNA reads TGCAGCGTTGAGGTTGCAAACCGTTCTGAGGCAGATACGCAGTATTTT.

This chain links TRBV7-8 with TRBJ1-5, with unresolved D. CDR1 and CDR2 (germline): SGHVS, FQNEAQ. The CDR3 has 17 amino acids. The V end lost 1 base, the J end lost 0 bases, and 13 bases lay between the germline ends. The CDR3 loop is CASSLGHGGYSNQPQHF. CDR3 in DNA: TGTGCCAGCAGCTTAGGGCACGGAGGTTATAGCAATCAGCCCCAGCATTTT. The variable domain in full, with the rest retrieved from reference TRBV7-8 and TRBJ1-5, is GAGVSQSPRYKVAKRGQDVALRCDPISGHVSLFWYQQALGQGPEFLTYFQNEAQLDKSGLPSDRFFAERPEGSVSTLKIQRTQQEDSAVYLCASSLGHGGYSNQPQHFGDGTRLSIL.

The chain recombines TRBV7-2 with TRBJ1-1, with no clear D. The CDR3 has 14 amino acids. The V end was cut by 1 base, the J end by 4 bases, with 10 bases between. The germline V gene has CDR1 SGHTA and CDR2 FQGNSA. CDR3 protein: CASSLVMEGTEAFF. The CDR3, as DNA: TGTGCCAGCAGCTTAGTCATGGAAGGCACTGAAGCTTTCTTT.

This clonotype was detected a few times. The V call is TRBV29-1, the J call TRBJ2-5; D is unclear. V lost 2 bases and J lost 5, with 12 bases in between. Germline CDR1 SQVTM, CDR2 ANQGSEA. CDR3 length: 13 amino acids. The CDR3, as DNA: TGCAGCGTTGAATTTGGGATGGAGGAGACCCAGTACTTC. Translating gives CSVEFGMEETQYF.